This TCR beta chain was observed in a study of blood T cell repertoires in COVID-19. This table comes from immunoSEQ multiplex PCR, and its TCRdb copy is limited to in-frame clones, with some not included. The table has about 150,000 clones, roughly three quarters seen once. J was trimmed by 0 bases and V by 6 bases; bases with no gene match: 1. The germline V gene encodes CDR1 MNHEY and CDR2 SMNVEV (reference sequence). This CDR3 comprises 14 residues. This chain joins TRBV27 and TRBJ2-7; TRBD2 aligns across 11 bases. The sequencing sample was made of PBMCs or T cells enriched from blood (not recorded which). The clonotype originates from a woman aged 45-59 years who had recovered from COVID-19. The CDR3 spells CASRLAGASYEQYF. The CDR3 region has the DNA TGTGCCAGCAGACTAGCGGGGGCCTCCTACGAGCAGTACTTC.